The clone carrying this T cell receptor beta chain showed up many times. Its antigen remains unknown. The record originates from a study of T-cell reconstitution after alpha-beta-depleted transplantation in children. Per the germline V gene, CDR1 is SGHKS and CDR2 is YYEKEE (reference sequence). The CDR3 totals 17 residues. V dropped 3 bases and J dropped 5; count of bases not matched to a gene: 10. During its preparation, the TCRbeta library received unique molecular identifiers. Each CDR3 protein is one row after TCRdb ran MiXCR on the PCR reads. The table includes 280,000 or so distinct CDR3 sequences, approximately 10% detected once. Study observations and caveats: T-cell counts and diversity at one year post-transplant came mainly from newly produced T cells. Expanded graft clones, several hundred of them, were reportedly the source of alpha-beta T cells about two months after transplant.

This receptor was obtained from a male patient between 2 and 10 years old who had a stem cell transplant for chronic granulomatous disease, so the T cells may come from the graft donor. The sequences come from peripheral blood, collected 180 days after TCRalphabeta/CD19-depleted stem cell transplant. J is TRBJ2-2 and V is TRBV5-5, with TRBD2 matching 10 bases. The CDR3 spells CASSSPGGSGRTGELFF. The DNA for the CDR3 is TGTGCCAGCAGCTCCCCCGGAGGTAGCGGGAGGACCGGGGAGCTGTTTTTT.